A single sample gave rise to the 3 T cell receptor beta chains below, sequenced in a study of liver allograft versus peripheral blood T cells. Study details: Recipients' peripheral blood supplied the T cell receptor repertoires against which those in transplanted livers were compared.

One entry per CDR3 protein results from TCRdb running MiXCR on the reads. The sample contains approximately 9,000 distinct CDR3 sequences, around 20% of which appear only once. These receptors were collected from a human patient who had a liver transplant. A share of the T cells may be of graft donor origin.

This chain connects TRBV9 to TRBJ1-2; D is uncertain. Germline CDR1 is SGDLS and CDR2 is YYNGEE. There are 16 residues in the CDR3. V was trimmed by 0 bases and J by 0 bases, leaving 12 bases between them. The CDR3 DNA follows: TGTGCCAGCAGCGTAGGGGGTCCTACAGCTAACTATGGCTACACCTTC. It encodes CASSVGGPTANYGYTF.

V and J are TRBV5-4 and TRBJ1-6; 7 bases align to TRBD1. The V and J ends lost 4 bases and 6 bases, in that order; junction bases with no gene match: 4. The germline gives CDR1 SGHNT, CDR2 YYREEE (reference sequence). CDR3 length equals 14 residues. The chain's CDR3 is CASSPDRVNSPLHF. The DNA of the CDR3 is TGTGCCAGCAGCCCAGACAGGGTTAATTCACCCCTCCACTTT.

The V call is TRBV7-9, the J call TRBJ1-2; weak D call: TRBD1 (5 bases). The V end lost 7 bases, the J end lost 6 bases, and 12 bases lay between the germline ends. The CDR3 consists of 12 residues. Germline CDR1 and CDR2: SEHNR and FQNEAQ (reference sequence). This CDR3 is CASTGESHGYTF. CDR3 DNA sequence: TGTGCCAGCACGGGGGAATCGCATGGCTACACCTTC.